This TCR beta chain stems from a study of technical replicates of blood from a handful of donors. This clone was seen once. Using immunoSEQ multiplex PCR, the repertoire was profiled, and TCRdb retains in-frame clones only, with some absent. This sample has tens of thousands of clones, with around 93% found just once. The V end lost 2 bases, the J end lost 6 bases, and 20 bases lay between the germline ends. The CDR3 sequence is 17 residues long. Germline V gene data show CDR1 as SNHLY and CDR2 as FYNNEI. The sequenced material came from T cells isolated from PBMCs. The chain carries TRBV2 and TRBJ1-5; D might be TRBD1 (6 bases). The TCR sequence derives from a human donor in good health. Written as DNA, the CDR3 is TGTGCCAGCAGTGAAAGATTACGGACAGAAGTTGCTCAGCCCCAGCATTTT. Amino acid sequence: CASSERLRTEVAQPQHF.